This T cell receptor (beta chain) was sequenced in a study of molecular identifiers for immune sequencing clone quantification. TCRdb fed the PCR reads into MiXCR, producing one record per CDR3 protein. The sample records 90,000 to 120,000 distinct CDR3 sequences, approximately 40% being singletons. This CDR3 has 14 amino acids. Trimming stripped 2 bases from V and 1 base from J, with 8 bases between. CDR1 and CDR2 (germline): MNHEY, SVGEGT. The chain is built from TRBV6-2 or TRBV6-3 and TRBJ1-1; tentative D call: TRBD1 (6 bases). This receptor was identified in a human donor in good health. Some libraries in this study had Jurkat cell RNA spiked in. Sequenced material: naive CD8+ T cells from blood, with Jurkat cell RNA spiked in. Subset specified: FACS-sorted CD8+CD4-CCR7+CD45RA+ naive T cells. This chain's CDR3 is CASSYLQGNTEAFF. CDR3 nucleotide sequence: TGTGCCAGCAGTTACCTACAGGGGAACACTGAAGCTTTCTTT.